This entry lists 22 T cell receptor beta chains sequenced from one sample in a study of cytomegalovirus exposure and HLA in healthy donors. The study ran its PCR with 60 Vbeta and 13 Jbeta primers. Data came from immunoSEQ multiplex PCR; TCRdb stores just in-frame clones and leaves some out. The data contain approximately 130,000 clones, 70% to 85% of them seen just once; the ten biggest clones take up approximately 3%. Sequencing was done on a sample of PBMCs. These receptors were obtained from a boy between 2 and 10 years old in good health and CMV-seronegative.

This rearrangement joins TRBV4-3 to TRBJ2-7; 7 positions agree with TRBD1. Germline CDR1 and CDR2: LGHNA and YSLEER. With 2 bases clipped from V and 1 base from J, the junction kept 8 bases outside the gene matches. This CDR3 region has 16 residues. The CDR3 region is CASSQSKGGLSYEQYF. The CDR3 bases are TGCGCCAGCAGCCAAAGCAAAGGGGGCTTATCCTACGAGCAGTACTTC.

The J gene is TRBJ1-2, the V gene TRBV11-2; a possible D gene is TRBD1 (5 bases). Trimming shortened V by 6 bases and J by 8 bases, and 13 bases separated the two germline ends. Germline V gives CDR1 SGHAT, CDR2 FQNNGV. This CDR3 is 12 amino acids long. CDR3 sequence reads: CASSPIGGGYTF. CDR3 bases: TGTGCCAGCAGTCCTATCGGGGGAGGCTACACCTTC.

The chain couples TRBV6-5 to TRBJ1-1, with D possibly TRBD1 on 5 matching bases. Per germline, CDR1 MNHEY and CDR2 SVGAGI. V lost 6 bases, J lost 8 bases, and 16 bases lay in between. The CDR3 runs 13 residues. CDR3 nucleotides: TGTGCCAGCAGAAGAGACAGAGGCGAAGAAGCTTTCTTT. Encoded protein: CASRRDRGEEAFF.

The chain uses TRBV4-1 and TRBJ1-2; no reliable D call. CDR1 and CDR2 from the germline V gene are MGHRA and YSYEKL. V lost 3 bases and J lost 2, with 10 bases in between. This CDR3 is built from 14 residues. The CDR3 protein is CASSQRDQNYGYTF. CDR3 nucleotides: TGCGCCAGCAGCCAGAGAGATCAAAACTATGGCTACACCTTC.

The chain recombines TRBV30 with TRBJ1-4; 8 bases are a match to TRBD1. Germline values: CDR1 GTSNPN, CDR2 SVGIG (reference sequence). The CDR3 consists of 16 residues. V gave up 2 bases and J gave up 3 bases; unmatched junction bases: 8. CDR3 nucleotides: TGTGCCTGGAGTACTCTCCGGACAGGGTCTAATGAAAAACTGTTTTTT. Translated, it gives CAWSTLRTGSNEKLFF.

This rearrangement joins TRBV27 to TRBJ2-7, with TRBD1 matching 8 bases. This CDR3 is built from 12 residues. V shed 8 bases, J shed 4 bases, and the junction held 4 bases outside the gene matches. Germline assignment: CDR1 MNHEY and CDR2 SMNVEV (reference sequence). This CDR3 is CASGWTGYEQYF. The CDR3, as DNA: TGTGCCAGCGGGTGGACAGGGTACGAGCAGTACTTC.

CDR3: CASSPLAGSYEQFF. CDR3 in DNA: TGTGCCAGCAGCCCACTAGCGGGGTCCTATGAGCAGTTCTTC. The genes are TRBV13 and TRBJ2-1; TRBD2 matches 10 bases. The junction had 6 bases not matched to a gene; V was cut back by 5 bases and J by 8 bases. Germline V gene sequence: CDR1 PRHDT, CDR2 FYEKMQ (reference sequence). The CDR3 covers 14 residues.

The chain is built from TRBV27 and TRBJ1-1, with 7 positions matching TRBD1. CDR3 size: 18 residues. Per the germline V gene, CDR1 is MNHEY and CDR2 is SMNVEV (reference sequence). The V gene end was trimmed by 5 bases and the J gene end by 5 bases; junction bases not matched to a gene: 20. CDR3 region: CASSPEGAGGLTGTEAFF. In DNA form, the CDR3 reads TGTGCCAGCAGTCCCGAAGGGGCAGGGGGTTTAACGGGGACTGAAGCTTTCTTT.

The chain combines TRBV12-5 with TRBJ2-5; 7 nucleotides line up with TRBD2. This CDR3 has 18 amino acids. Germline V CDR1 and CDR2: LGHNT, FRNRAP. The V gene end was trimmed by 1 base and the J gene end by 5 bases; junction bases not matched to a gene: 16. The CDR3 loop reads CASGLGGTSRGETETQYF. For the CDR3, the DNA is TGTGCTAGTGGTTTGGGTGGCACGTCCCGGGGGGAAACGGAGACCCAGTACTTC.

The DNA of the CDR3 is TGTGCCAGCAGCCAAGATTCCAGGGACGAGCAGTACTTC. It yields the protein CASSQDSRDEQYF. This sequence joins TRBV14 and TRBJ2-7; the D gene is possibly TRBD1 (5 bases). Germline CDR1 and CDR2: SGHDN and FVKESK. The V end lost 0 bases, the J end lost 5 bases, and 8 bases lay between the germline ends. The CDR3 extends over 13 amino acids.

This CDR3 reads CAWSSRGSDQPQHF. The CDR3 nucleotides read TGTGCCTGGAGCTCCAGGGGTTCCGATCAGCCCCAGCATTTT. The rearrangement links TRBV30 to TRBJ1-5, with a weak D call TRBD1 (6 bases). Germline V CDR1 and CDR2: GTSNPN, SVGIG (reference sequence). This CDR3 has 14 residues. Trimming stripped 3 bases from V and 5 bases from J, with 14 bases between.

The chain has TRBV5-1 and TRBJ2-3; 8 bases line up with TRBD1. The CDR3 runs 14 residues. Trimming cost V 4 bases and J 3 bases; bases outside gene matches: 4. Germline V gene data show CDR1 as SGHRS and CDR2 as YFSETQ. CDR3 sequence (DNA): TGCGCCAGCAGCCCAGGGGGCGAGACAGATACGCAGTATTTT. Its translation is CASSPGGETDTQYF.

V gene TRBV6-6 combines with J gene TRBJ2-5; D might be TRBD2 (6 bases). The germline V gene encodes CDR1 MNHNY and CDR2 SVGAGI (reference sequence). Trimming took off 4 bases at V and 2 bases at J, with 11 bases between the two ends. The CDR3 runs to 14 residues. CDR3 region: CASSFSGTQETQYF. In nucleotides, the CDR3 is TGTGCCAGCAGTTTTTCCGGGACTCAAGAGACCCAGTACTTC.

The V call is TRBV6-6, the J call TRBJ1-1; D uncertain. The germline V gene has CDR1 MNHNY and CDR2 SVGAGI (reference sequence). The CDR3 is 13 residues long. With 3 bases removed from V and 0 bases from J, the gap between germline ends came to 5 bases. In DNA, the CDR3 is TGTGCCAGCAGTTATGAGGTGAACACTGAAGCTTTCTTT. Its protein product is CASSYEVNTEAFF.

The V and J genes are TRBV4-1 and TRBJ1-1; a possible D gene is TRBD1 (6 bases). V lost 3 bases to trimming and J lost 0 bases, with 8 bases between them. Germline V gene sequence: CDR1 MGHRA, CDR2 YSYEKL. This CDR3 has 14 amino acids. The DNA of the CDR3 is TGCGCCAGCAGCCAGGGACACTTGAACACTGAAGCTTTCTTT. Translating gives CASSQGHLNTEAFF.

This chain's CDR3 is CASSLDGDLKPQHF. The CDR3, as DNA: TGTGCCAGCAGCTTAGATGGGGACTTAAAGCCCCAGCATTTT. This chain joins TRBV7-9 and TRBJ1-5; D might be TRBD1 (5 bases). The CDR3 is 14 amino acids. The germline CDR1 and CDR2 sequences are SEHNR and FQNEAQ (reference sequence). Trimming removed 1 base from V and 8 bases from J, with 12 bases in between.

The chain combines TRBV28 with TRBJ1-4; D is unresolved. The V gene lost 3 bases and the J gene lost 7 bases, with 9 bases spanning the gap. The CDR3 is 13 residues long. Germline CDR1 is MDHEN and CDR2 is SYDVKM. Here the CDR3 DNA reads TGTGCCAGCAGTTTTTTGGGGAGTGAAAAACTGTTTTTT. This translates into CASSFLGSEKLFF.

This clone was seen only once. This rearrangement joins TRBV5-1 to TRBJ2-7; 9 nucleotides align to TRBD1. Germline CDR1 SGHRS, CDR2 YFSETQ. The ends lost 6 bases at V and 2 bases at J; junction bases unmatched: 9. The CDR3 runs 15 residues. CDR3 sequence reads: CASNPGQGTAYEQYF. CDR3 in DNA: TGCGCCAGCAACCCGGGACAGGGAACCGCCTACGAGCAGTACTTC.

The chain recombines TRBV27 with TRBJ1-2; 7 bases fit TRBD1. This CDR3 spans 13 amino acids. Germline V gives CDR1 MNHEY, CDR2 SMNVEV (reference sequence). V lost 3 bases, J lost 4 bases, and 2 bases stayed unmatched. The CDR3 reads CASSLTGTYGYTF. In DNA, the CDR3 is TGTGCCAGCAGTTTGACAGGGACCTATGGCTACACCTTC.

The chain carries TRBV6-4 and TRBJ2-3; 9 nucleotides agree with TRBD2. The CDR3 length is 15 residues. J lost 4 bases, V lost 6 bases, and 8 bases had no gene match. Germline values: CDR1 MRHNA, CDR2 SNTAGT. For the CDR3, the DNA is TGTGCCAGCAGCCCATCTAGCGGGGCGTCAGATACGCAGTATTTT. Translated: CASSPSSGASDTQYF.

The V and J genes are TRBV5-1 and TRBJ2-5; D not certain. This CDR3 comprises 13 residues. The germline V and J ends were trimmed by 4 bases and 2 bases, with 9 bases remaining between them. Germline values: CDR1 SGHRS, CDR2 YFSETQ. CDR3 sequence reads: CASSVGLQETQYF. The DNA of the CDR3 is TGCGCCAGCAGCGTTGGGCTTCAAGAGACCCAGTACTTC.

V and J are TRBV6-1 and TRBJ2-1; 14 nucleotides line up with TRBD2. V was pared by 10 bases and J by 6 bases, with 8 bases of the junction left unmatched. CDR3 length equals 15 residues. The germline V gene has CDR1 MNHNS and CDR2 SASEGT. CDR3 in amino acids: CANTVTSGGVNEQFF. CDR3 nucleotide sequence: TGTGCCAACACCGTGACTAGCGGGGGGGTCAATGAGCAGTTCTTC.